This T cell receptor (beta chain) was profiled in a study of shared clonotypes between healthy human individuals. Across the study: Each donor's CD8 memory used one plate, CD8 naive two, each CD4 subset three. Broader study findings: Sharing across four donors was highest in naive CD4 (around 5%) and lowest in memory CD8 (roughly 0.4%).

Only in-frame clones appear in the TCRdb table, and some are missing; sequencing was by immunoSEQ multiplex PCR. The data contain 2 million to 2.5 million clones, approximately 95% of them singletons. V lost 4 bases and J lost 2; bases outside the gene matches: 9. This CDR3 contains 17 residues. CDR1 is SEHNR and CDR2 is FQNEAQ in the germline V gene (reference sequence). On this clone: Its specificity is not known.

The J gene is TRBJ2-1, the V gene TRBV7-9; TRBD2 agrees at 9 bases. The TCR sequence derives from a man in his late teens or twenties in good health. Some clones in this sample may be carry-over from other donors' samples. The sequencing sample was made of naive CD4+ T cells from PBMCs. Stated subset: CD45RA+ positively selected. Written as DNA, the CDR3 is TGTGCCAGCAGCTCTAATTGGGGGACTAGCACCTACAATGAGCAGTTCTTC. Translating gives CASSSNWGTSTYNEQFF. Full variable domain (remainder filled in from reference TRBV7-9 and TRBJ2-1): DTGVSQNPRHKITKRGQNVTFRCDPISEHNRLYWYRQTLGQGPEFLTYFQNEAQLEKSRLLSDRFSAERPKGSFSTLEIQRTEQGDSAMYLCASSSNWGTSTYNEQFFGPGTRLTVL.